Below are 17 T cell receptor beta chains sequenced from a single sample in a study of tumor-infiltrating lymphocytes in primary liver carcinoma. Starting from roughly 0.5 ug of total RNA, TCR beta cDNA was produced with a primer in the constant region. Construction of TCR beta libraries relied on three successive nested multiplex PCR rounds employing slightly modified ARM-PCR. The study ran its first two PCR rounds for roughly 11 cycles each, using TRBV1-TRBV30 forward primers and a C-beta reverse primer. TCRdb ran MiXCR on the multiplex PCR reads and lists one entry per CDR3 protein. The data hold around 170,000 distinct CDR3 sequences, with less than 65% observed a single time. Unsorted whole blood yielded blood RNA, and germline DNA was extracted as well. Material: peripheral blood. These receptor sequences come from a man aged 35 to 55 with primary liver carcinoma and hepatitis B virus infection.

This clonotype was picked up many times. The chain joins TRBV10-3 to TRBJ2-1; 7 nucleotides agree with TRBD2. Germline lookup yields CDR1 ENHRY and CDR2 SYGVKD. With V trimmed by 6 bases and J by 5 bases, 7 bases remained unmatched. This CDR3 region has 14 residues. The CDR3 reads CAISGDYVNNEQFF. The CDR3 bases are TGTGCCATCAGCGGGGACTACGTAAACAATGAGCAGTTCTTC.

Points on this clonotype: One junction end disagrees with the germline gene, perhaps due to a read error. V and J are TRBV4-1 and TRBJ1-2; 7 bases fit TRBD1. Germline values: CDR1 MGHRA, CDR2 YSYEKL. The CDR3 length is 15 residues. As DNA, the CDR3 is TGCGCCAGCAGACAAGTCGGACAGGCGCCGGGAGGCTACACCTTC. This gives the protein CASRQVGQAPGGYTF.

In its sample, this clonotype was seen a few times. V is TRBV29-1 and J is TRBJ2-4, with D perhaps matching TRBD2 (7 bases). Trimming took off 7 bases at V and 3 bases at J, with 25 bases between the two ends. The CDR3 consists of 17 residues. Looked up from germline, CDR1 is SQVTM and CDR2 is ANQGSEA. For the CDR3, the DNA is TGCAGCGCCGCTGGGGGGGCGGTACCGACAGACAAAAACATTCAGTACTTC. Encoded protein: CSAAGGAVPTDKNIQYF.

This clonotype appeared many times. The chain employs TRBV11-2 and TRBJ2-5, with 8 bases matching TRBD2. V lost 3 bases and J lost 5; bases outside the gene matches: 2. This CDR3 region has 13 residues. Germline CDR1 reads SGHAT; CDR2 reads FQNNGV. The CDR3 sequence is CASSFRLAETQYF. CDR3 bases: TGTGCCAGCAGCTTTAGACTAGCGGAGACCCAGTACTTC.

Notes on this clonotype: A read error may explain this, as a much larger clone is one base away. V usage is TRBV28 and J usage is TRBJ1-2; D is perhaps TRBD1 (6 bases). V was cut by 5 bases and J by 10 bases, with 26 bases left in between. CDR3 size: 16 residues. Germline CDR1 and CDR2: MDHEN and SYDVKM. DNA of the CDR3: TGTGCCAGCAGTCAGTCAGGGGCATTAGGGTTAAGGGACTACACCTTC. The encoded protein is CASSQSGALGLRDYTF.

CDR3 sequence reads: CASSERARKTGELFF. In DNA, the CDR3 is TGTGCCAGCAGTGAACGGGCTAGGAAGACCGGGGAGCTGTTTTTT. V usage is TRBV6-1 and J usage is TRBJ2-2, with D unclear. The V and J ends lost 2 bases and 5 bases respectively, with 12 bases between them. The CDR3 covers 15 residues. Germline V lookup: CDR1 MNHNS, CDR2 SASEGT.

This chain joins TRBV6-5 and TRBJ2-2; 11 bases are a match to TRBD1. CDR1 MNHEY and CDR2 SVGAGI come from the germline V gene. V dropped 4 bases and J dropped 9; count of bases not matched to a gene: 22. The CDR3 contains 20 residues. The CDR3 is CASSSGSLSGQGAPTRELFF. CDR3 nucleotides: TGTGCCAGCAGTTCAGGGTCCCTTTCCGGACAGGGGGCTCCGACCAGGGAGCTGTTTTTT.

This clonotype was detected once. Since a much larger clone is just one base distant, this may be a read error. V usage is TRBV29-1 and J usage is TRBJ2-2, with 8 bases matching TRBD1. This CDR3 contains 13 residues. The V gene's germline CDR1 is SQVTM and CDR2 ANQGSEA. V lost 2 bases to trimming and J lost 4 bases; unmatched junction nucleotides: 0. CDR3 sequence reads: CSVETGGTGELFF. As DNA, the CDR3 is TGCAGCGTTGAAACAGGGGGCACCGGGGAGCTGTTTTTT.

Remarks on this clonotype: The conserved final phenylalanine or tryptophan is absent from the CDR3, which likely points to a read error. The chain links TRBV11-2 to TRBJ2-7, with D uncertain. Per the germline V gene, CDR1 is SGHAT and CDR2 is FQNNGV. The CDR3 has 11 residues. DNA for the CDR3: TGTGCCAGCAGCGTAGACTACGAGCAGTACTTG. It yields the protein CASSVDYEQYL.

A note on this clonotype: This may arise from a read error, as a much more abundant clone is one base away. The rearrangement joins TRBV11-3 to TRBJ2-1; no reliable D call. The CDR3 extends over 13 amino acids. Germline loops: CDR1 SGHNT, CDR2 YENEEA. Trimming cost V 0 bases and J 9 bases, with 9 bases left between them. CDR3 nucleotides: TGTGCCAGCAGCTTAGAAGCACCAGTTGAGCAGTTCTTC. Its protein product is CASSLEAPVEQFF.

Note on this clonotype: A read error is possible here, since a much larger clone lies one base away. The V and J genes are TRBV29-1 and TRBJ2-7; possibly TRBD1 for D (5 bases). V was pared by 5 bases and J by 2 bases, with 13 bases between. The CDR3 has 13 amino acids. The germline CDR1 and CDR2 sequences are SQVTM and ANQGSEA. CDR3 nucleotide sequence: TGCAGCGTTTTCGGACATGCCGCCTACGAGCAGTACTTC. It encodes CSVFGHAAYEQYF.

In its sample, this clonotype was seen a few times. This may be a read error: a much more frequent sequence differs by one nucleotide. The V and J genes are TRBV11-2 and TRBJ2-4; D ambiguous. V lost 7 bases, J lost 3 bases, and 13 bases lay in between. Germline V gene sequence: CDR1 SGHAT, CDR2 FQNNGV. CDR3 length equals 14 residues. The CDR3 nucleotides are TGTGCCAGCAACTATCTCAATAACAAAAACATTCAGTACTTC. Translation gives CASNYLNNKNIQYF.

A few counts support this clonotype. V and J are TRBV4-1 and TRBJ2-2; D not certain. The ends were cut back, 6 bases at V and 8 bases at J, with 7 bases in the middle. The germline V gene has CDR1 MGHRA and CDR2 YSYEKL. CDR3 length: 11 amino acids. The CDR3 bases are TGCGCCAGCAGAAGTGGAGGGGAGCTGTTTTTT. Protein product: CASRSGGELFF.

The rearrangement links TRBV10-3 to TRBJ2-3; D call uncertain. V dropped 10 bases and J dropped 0 bases, with 14 bases sitting between them. CDR1 is ENHRY, CDR2 SYGVKD, per germline. The CDR3 runs 14 residues. Written as DNA, the CDR3 is TGTGCCACAACGGACGGCACTAGCACAGATACGCAGTATTTT. Translated, it gives CATTDGTSTDTQYF.

Worth noting for this clonotype: A much more abundant neighbour one base away suggests this may be a read error. The rearrangement joins TRBV6-6 to TRBJ1-1, with 7 bases that match TRBD1. The V gene end was trimmed by 6 bases and the J gene end by 5 bases; junction bases not matched to a gene: 6. The CDR3 consists of 13 residues. Germline CDR1 reads MNHNY; CDR2 reads SVGAGI (reference sequence). The DNA of the CDR3 is TGTGCCAGCAGCGCAGGGGGGACTACTGAAGCTTTCTTT. Amino acid sequence: CASSAGGTTEAFF.

The chain is built from TRBV10-1 and TRBJ2-5; D might be TRBD2 (5 bases). With 10 bases removed from V and 2 bases from J, the gap between germline ends came to 23 bases. The germline V gene encodes CDR1 WNHNN and CDR2 SYGVQD (reference sequence). This CDR3 spans 16 amino acids. The CDR3 DNA reads as TGCGCCAACGAGAGCCGATTCAGCGGAATTCAAGAGACCCAGTACTTC. Amino acid sequence: CANESRFSGIQETQYF.

In its sample, this clonotype was seen many times. This chain uses TRBV11-3 with TRBJ2-3, with D possibly being TRBD1 (6 bases). This CDR3 has 16 residues. Germline lookup yields CDR1 SGHNT and CDR2 YENEEA. V shed 0 bases and J shed 5 bases, with 15 bases lying between them. The DNA for the CDR3 is TGTGCCAGCAGCTTAGAGGTGGGACAAGCAGGAGATACGCAGTATTTT. The encoded protein is CASSLEVGQAGDTQYF.